The rows below give T cell receptor beta chains drawn from one sample of a study of blood T cells in healthy people across ages. TCRdb independently ran MiXCR on the 5' RACE reads; one entry per CDR3 protein. The sample yields 800,000 or so distinct CDR3 sequences, less than 80% seen once. Material for sequencing was blood. The origin of the receptors is a man aged 25 to 45 in good health. Each CDR3 is given with its conserved first and last residue. A D gene is named only where the DNA matches it firmly. Part of the rows lack a size; the others show once, few, many or a class for expanded clones.

>TRBJ1-2|TRBV10-3|.|.
TGTGCCATCACCAAAGGGCCCAGAGATAACTATGGCTACACCTTC
CAITKGPRDNYGYTF
>TRBJ1-5|TRBV12-3/TRBV12-4|.|.
TGTGCCAGTACCCATAGCGATCAGCCCCAGCATTTT
CASTHSDQPQHF
>TRBJ2-5|TRBV20-1|.|TRBD2
TGCAGTGCCCGGACCGTTGCGGGGGGTACCGGAGAGACCCAGTACTTC
CSARTVAGGTGETQYF
>TRBJ2-1|TRBV4-3|few|.
TGCGCCAGCAGTCAATACGCGGCGGGGGCAAACAATGAGCAGTTCTTC
CASSQYAAGANNEQFF
>TRBJ1-2|TRBV7-3|.|TRBD1
TGTGCCAGCAGCTCCCAGGGGGTGATTGGCTACACCTTC
CASSSQGVIGYTF
>TRBJ2-1|TRBV4-2|.|TRBD1
TGTGCCAGCAGTCGTCCCGACAGGGACTACAATGAGCAGTTCTTC
CASSRPDRDYNEQFF
>TRBJ1-5|TRBV20-1|.|.
TGCAGTGCTAGAGAGGGAACCCAGCCCCAGCATTTT
CSAREGTQPQHF
>TRBJ2-1|TRBV27|once|TRBD2
TGTGCCAGCAGCGCAAGAGCGGGAGATGAGCAGTTCTTC
CASSARAGDEQFF
>TRBJ2-1|TRBV6-6|few|TRBD1
TGTGCCAGCCGCGACAGGGGGCTAGGGCAGTTCTTC
CASRDRGLGQFF
>TRBJ2-5|TRBV5-5|.|.
TGTGCCAGCACCTTGGACTGGGAGACCCAGTACTTC
CASTLDWETQYF
>TRBJ1-2|TRBV5-5|.|.
TGTGCCAGCAGCTTGACAGACAGTGACTATGGCTACACCTTC
CASSLTDSDYGYTF
>TRBJ1-2|TRBV20-1|.|.
TGCAGTGCTAGAGAGGGGCAGCTGCGGCTTGGCTACACCTTC
CSAREGQLRLGYTF
>TRBJ2-7|TRBV25-1|.|TRBD1
TGTGCCAGCAGTGAAGGGGACAGGGTCGAGCAGTACTTC
CASSEGDRVEQYF
>TRBJ2-5|TRBV7-2|.|TRBD2
TGTGCCAGCAGCGCGAGGACTAGCGGGCTACGGGAGACCCAGTACTTC
CASSARTSGLRETQYF
>TRBJ2-5|TRBV6-2/TRBV6-3|few|.
TGTGCCAGCAGTTACGCGGTGGTCCTGGGGACCCAGTACTTC
CASSYAVVLGTQYF
>TRBJ2-7|TRBV7-2|.|.
TGTACCAGCAGCTTAAGAGGGGAACTCGAGCAGTACTTC
CTSSLRGELEQYF
>TRBJ2-7|TRBV10-3|few|.
TGTGCCATCAGTGTGGAACAGGGACCCGACGAGCAGTACTTC
CAISVEQGPDEQYF
>TRBJ2-7|TRBV12-3/TRBV12-4|few|.
TGTGCCAGCAGTTTACTAGCTGGCCCCTCCTACGAGCAGTACTTC
CASSLLAGPSYEQYF
>TRBJ2-3|TRBV10-1|.|TRBD1
TGCGCCAGCAGTCCGGGGACAGCCGACACGGATACGCAGTATTTT
CASSPGTADTDTQYF
>TRBJ2-5|TRBV18|many|.
TGTGCCAGCTCACCGCAGGAGCAAGAGACCCAGTACTTC
CASSPQEQETQYF
>TRBJ2-5|TRBV6-5|.|.
TGTGCCAGCAGTTACTCGACGACAGGACTGGAGACCCAGTACTTC
CASSYSTTGLETQYF
>TRBJ2-7|TRBV4-2|few|TRBD1
TGTGCCAGTGCGCCGGGACAGGGCTACGAGCAGTACTTC
CASAPGQGYEQYF
>TRBJ2-7|TRBV27|.|TRBD2
TGTGCCAGCAGTTTAAACGTACTAGCGGGGTTCATCTACGAGCAGTACTTC
CASSLNVLAGFIYEQYF
>TRBJ2-7|TRBV6-5|.|.
TGTGCCAGCAGTTACTCGGGGCAGGCCCCCTACGAGCAGTACTTC
CASSYSGQAPYEQYF
>TRBJ2-5|TRBV29-1|.|.
TGCAGCGTTGGAGAGAAGGGAGAGACCCAGTACTTC
CSVGEKGETQYF
>TRBJ2-7|TRBV7-2|.|TRBD1
TGTGCCAGCAGCTTCGACAGGGGAACCTACGAGCAGTACTTC
CASSFDRGTYEQYF
>TRBJ2-5|TRBV5-1|few|.
TGCGCCAGCAGTTTCATGACAGGTCTACAAGAGACCCAGTACTTC
CASSFMTGLQETQYF
>TRBJ2-3|TRBV4-2|.|TRBD1
TGTGCCAGCAGCCTCGAGGGGGCGCGGGCAGATACGCAGTATTTT
CASSLEGARADTQYF
>TRBJ2-5|TRBV7-2|few|.
TGTGCCCAACCGAGAGGAGAGACCCAGTACTTC
CAQPRGETQYF
>TRBJ2-5|TRBV24-1|.|.
TGTGCCACCAGTGGTGGGGGCGGACAGTTTAACGGAGAGACCCAGTACTTC
CATSGGGGQFNGETQYF
>TRBJ1-1|TRBV30|.|TRBD1
TGTGCCTGGAGTACCGGGACAGGGCATGGGAACACTGAAGCTTTCTTT
CAWSTGTGHGNTEAFF
>TRBJ2-7|TRBV11-2|few|.
TGTGCCAGCAGCTTAGACGGGACGGACACCTACGAGCAGTACTTC
CASSLDGTDTYEQYF
>TRBJ2-1|TRBV18|.|TRBD2
TGTGCCAGCTCACCTCGGACTAGCGGGGGGGCCGATGAGCAGTTCTTC
CASSPRTSGGADEQFF
>TRBJ1-6|TRBV5-1|.|TRBD1
TGCGCCAGCAGCTTGGGACAGGGACCTGCACCCCTCCACTTT
CASSLGQGPAPLHF
>TRBJ1-1|TRBV5-1|.|.
TGCGCCAGCAGCTTGCTATCTGCTCTGGTAGATGGGGCTTTCTTT
CASSLLSALVDGAFF
>TRBJ1-2|TRBV9|.|.
TGTGCCAGCAGCGTAGCTCGGGGCGGCTATGGCTACACCTTC
CASSVARGGYGYTF
>TRBJ1-1|TRBV6-6|few|.
TGTGCCAGCAGCACCCCGGGGGGAACGAACACTGAAGCTTTCTTT
CASSTPGGTNTEAFF
>TRBJ2-5|TRBV7-9|few|TRBD2
TGTGCCAGCAGCCCCCCAGGACTAGCGGGGGTGGAGACCCAGTACTTC
CASSPPGLAGVETQYF
>TRBJ1-1|TRBV12-3/TRBV12-4|.|TRBD1
TGTGCCAGCAGCTCCCGACAGGGTGGATTGAACACTGAAGCTTTCTTT
CASSSRQGGLNTEAFF
>TRBJ1-5|TRBV6-5|.|TRBD1
TGTGCCAGCGGTTTAGGGACAGCCAGCAATCAGCCCCAGCATTTT
CASGLGTASNQPQHF
>TRBJ2-5|TRBV7-2|once|TRBD2
TGTGCCAGCAAAGAAAAGCTAGCGGGGGGGCCCCAGCCAGAGACCCAGTACTTC
CASKEKLAGGPQPETQYF